These T cell receptor beta chains were read from a single sample in a study of T cell repertoires in cytomegalovirus infection. From the reads, TCRdb called clonotypes with MiXCR, one entry per CDR3 protein. The repertoire holds 900,000 to 950,000 distinct CDR3 sequences, with around 30% as singletons. Antigens of these TCRs are unknown. Sequencing used cultured CD8+ T cells from PBMCs, obtained from culture after CMV antigen stimulation. These receptors were taken from a human donor in good health (CMV status not recorded). Some clones in this sample may be carry-over from other donors' samples. Each CDR3 is given with its conserved first and last residue. The D gene is left open where the match is weak. A clone size is listed for some rows: how often the clone was seen (once, few, many), or a class if it is expanded.

d_call: -
v_call: TRBV7-9
j_call: TRBJ1-5
clone_size: few
cdr3_nt: TGTGCCAGCAGCGGGGGTTGGGGCAATCAGCCCCAGCATTTT
cdr3_aa: CASSGGWGNQPQHF

d_call: -
v_call: TRBV5-1
j_call: TRBJ1-4
clone_size: -
cdr3_nt: TGCGCCAGCAGCTTGGGCTACAGTTCGGATGAAAAACTGTTTTTT
cdr3_aa: CASSLGYSSDEKLFF

d_call: TRBD1
v_call: TRBV7-9
j_call: TRBJ2-3
clone_size: -
cdr3_nt: TGTGCCAGCAGCGAGACAGGGGGCTGGACAGATACGCAGTATTTT
cdr3_aa: CASSETGGWTDTQYF

d_call: TRBD1
v_call: TRBV7-3
j_call: TRBJ2-1
clone_size: many
cdr3_nt: TGTGCCAGCAGCTTCTATCCCCGGGACAGGCCACACAATGAGCAGTTCTTC
cdr3_aa: CASSFYPRDRPHNEQFF

d_call: -
v_call: TRBV24-1
j_call: TRBJ2-1
clone_size: few
cdr3_nt: TGTGCCACCAGTGATCGGCAGGGAGCCTACAATGAGCAGTTCTTC
cdr3_aa: CATSDRQGAYNEQFF

d_call: TRBD1
v_call: TRBV3-1
j_call: TRBJ1-4
clone_size: few
cdr3_nt: TGTGCCAGCAGGAATACAGGGGGATACGAAAAACTGTTTTTT
cdr3_aa: CASRNTGGYEKLFF

d_call: TRBD2
v_call: TRBV25-1
j_call: TRBJ2-5
clone_size: -
cdr3_nt: TGTGCCAACAGTGAAACTAGCGGGCAAGAGACCCAGTACTTC
cdr3_aa: CANSETSGQETQYF

d_call: -
v_call: TRBV6-5
j_call: TRBJ1-1
clone_size: -
cdr3_nt: TGTGCCAGCAGTTACAGAGCATCTGGGGGGAACACTGAAGCTTTCTTT
cdr3_aa: CASSYRASGGNTEAFF

d_call: -
v_call: TRBV7-8
j_call: TRBJ2-3
clone_size: many
cdr3_nt: TGTGCCAGCAGCTTAGCGGGACACAGCACAGATACGCAGTATTTT
cdr3_aa: CASSLAGHSTDTQYF

d_call: TRBD1
v_call: TRBV7-2
j_call: TRBJ1-1
clone_size: -
cdr3_nt: TGTGTCAGCAGCTTAGTTGGAGGGGGCCCGCAAGCTTTCTTT
cdr3_aa: CVSSLVGGGPQAFF

d_call: -
v_call: TRBV9
j_call: TRBJ1-1
clone_size: -
cdr3_nt: TGTGCCAGCAGCGTAGAAAGTCACATGAACACTGAAGCTTTCTTT
cdr3_aa: CASSVESHMNTEAFF

d_call: -
v_call: TRBV29-1
j_call: TRBJ1-1
clone_size: -
cdr3_nt: TGCAGCGTTGAGGGGGCGTCCAGCACTGAAGCTTTCTTT
cdr3_aa: CSVEGASSTEAFF

d_call: -
v_call: TRBV4-1
j_call: TRBJ1-1
clone_size: -
cdr3_nt: TGCGCCAGCAGCCAAGTGGGTTCACTGAACACTGAAGCTTTCTTT
cdr3_aa: CASSQVGSLNTEAFF

d_call: -
v_call: TRBV15
j_call: TRBJ2-2
clone_size: -
cdr3_nt: TGTGCCACCAGCAGGTCCAGGACAGAAACCAAAACCGGGGAGCTGTTTTTT
cdr3_aa: CATSRSRTETKTGELFF

d_call: TRBD2
v_call: TRBV28
j_call: TRBJ2-1
clone_size: few
cdr3_nt: TGTGCCAGCAGTTTAGTGGCTAGCGGGGGGAAAGGTCTACAGGGTGAGCAGTTCTTC
cdr3_aa: CASSLVASGGKGLQGEQFF

d_call: TRBD2
v_call: TRBV6-1
j_call: TRBJ2-3
clone_size: many
cdr3_nt: TGTGCCAGCAGTTCTGGGATCGGACTAGCGGTCACAGATACGCAGTATTTT
cdr3_aa: CASSSGIGLAVTDTQYF

d_call: -
v_call: TRBV19
j_call: TRBJ1-1
clone_size: -
cdr3_nt: TGTGCCAGTAGCTCCAGGGGCAGGAACACTGAAGCTTTCTTT
cdr3_aa: CASSSRGRNTEAFF

d_call: -
v_call: TRBV6-1
j_call: TRBJ1-1
clone_size: few
cdr3_nt: TGTGCCAGCAGTCGTCCTTCGGACACTGAAGCTTTCTTT
cdr3_aa: CASSRPSDTEAFF

d_call: TRBD1
v_call: TRBV12-3/TRBV12-4
j_call: TRBJ2-1
clone_size: -
cdr3_nt: TGTGCCAGCAGTTTTGGGACAGGGCGGAATGAGCAGTTCTTC
cdr3_aa: CASSFGTGRNEQFF

d_call: -
v_call: TRBV12-3/TRBV12-4
j_call: TRBJ2-6
clone_size: -
cdr3_nt: TGTGCCAGCAGTTTAGCGCGGCTCTCTGGGGCCAACGTCCTGACTTTC
cdr3_aa: CASSLARLSGANVLTF

d_call: -
v_call: TRBV12-3/TRBV12-4
j_call: TRBJ1-2
clone_size: few
cdr3_nt: TGTGCCAGCAGCCCCGCGGGACCACTCTATGGCTACACCTTC
cdr3_aa: CASSPAGPLYGYTF

d_call: -
v_call: TRBV7-9
j_call: TRBJ1-2
clone_size: many
cdr3_nt: TGTGCCAGCAGCTCTGACAGGAGAGATGGCTACACCTTC
cdr3_aa: CASSSDRRDGYTF